A selection of T cell receptor beta chains follows, all from one sample in a study of OX40 agonist ivuxolimab in advanced cancers. The table came from immunoSEQ multiplex PCR; TCRdb's copy has only in-frame clones and leaves some out. Altogether 75,000 to 90,000 clones are present, 80% to 90% being singletons, with the ten largest covering 8% to 10%. The material was CD4+ or CD8+ T cells sorted from blood, obtained in a trial of the OX40 agonist ivuxolimab. The receptors shown here come from an adult with an advanced solid tumor such as melanoma, head and neck, liver or kidney cancer. Both conserved end residues are part of each CDR3. The D gene is left open where the match is weak. Not all rows give a size; the values are once, few, many and, for expanded clones, a class.

>TRBV5-1|-|TRBJ2-1|TRBD2
TGCGCCAGCAGCTTGGACGCCGGGACTAGCTGGGCTGAGCAGTTCTTC
CASSLDAGTSWAEQFF
>TRBV6-1|-|TRBJ2-7|TRBD1
TGTGCCAGCAGTTGGGCCGGGACAGGGCAGGACGAGCAGTACTTC
CASSWAGTGQDEQYF
>TRBV2|once|TRBJ2-1|-
TGTGCCAGCAGCTATGTAACATACCCCAATGAGCAGTTCTTC
CASSYVTYPNEQFF
>TRBV6-1|many|TRBJ1-2|-
TGTGCCACCAGGACGGCCCTGGACTATGGCTACACCTTC
CATRTALDYGYTF
>TRBV11-3|-|TRBJ2-2|-
TGTGCCAGCAGCTTACAGGGAACCGGGGAGCTGTTTTTT
CASSLQGTGELFF
>TRBV4-1|-|TRBJ2-1|-
TGCGCCAGCAGCCAAAGAGAAAGTTTCACAAACAATGAGCAGTTCTTC
CASSQRESFTNNEQFF
>TRBV4-1|-|TRBJ2-7|-
TGCGCCAGCAGCCGGGACTTGTCCTACGAGCAGTACTTC
CASSRDLSYEQYF
>TRBV11-3|-|TRBJ2-5|TRBD2
TGTGCCAGCAGCTCGGGGGGAGGGTTGGAGACCCAGTACTTC
CASSSGGGLETQYF
>TRBV4-2|-|TRBJ1-1|TRBD1
TGTGCCAGCAGCCCGGTGGGGACAGCCAACACTGAAGCTTTCTTT
CASSPVGTANTEAFF
>TRBV28|-|TRBJ1-5|TRBD1
TGTGCCAGCAGTCAGAGGCTGGATTTCGGGACAGGGGCCCTCAATCAGCCCCAGCATTTT
CASSQRLDFGTGALNQPQHF
>TRBV7-2|once|TRBJ1-2|-
TGTGCCAGCAGCTTAGACATCTATGGCTACACCTTC
CASSLDIYGYTF
>TRBV19|few|TRBJ2-5|-
TGTGCCAGTAGTATAGACTGGGTTCAGACCCAGTACTTC
CASSIDWVQTQYF
>TRBV27|-|TRBJ2-7|-
TGTGCCAGCAGACGAGCCTATCCACTCTACGAGCAGTACTTC
CASRRAYPLYEQYF
>TRBV6-6|-|TRBJ2-2|-
TGTGCCAGCAGTTACCAGGGCTCCGGGGAGCTGTTTTTT
CASSYQGSGELFF
>TRBV5-1|-|TRBJ2-7|TRBD1
TGCGCCAGCAGCCCCGGGGACAGGGGGCGAGACGAGCAGTACTTC
CASSPGDRGRDEQYF